One and the same sample provided the 3 T cell receptor beta chains below, sequenced in a study of beta chain features in type 1 diabetes. Of the isolated RNA, all was reverse transcribed, and so the sequenced material was expressed TCRB transcripts. Libraries were prepared by immunoSEQ multiplex PCR; TCRdb keeps only in-frame clonotypes and omits some of them. There are more than 300,000 clones in the sample; over 8.5% occur only once, and about 0.6% lies in the top ten. General study findings and limits: Patients with Type 1 diabetes showed moderately but significantly shorter TCRB CDR3s in all four CD4+ subsets.

No cognate antigen is known for these TCRs. The source material was central memory CD4+ T cells from blood. These receptors were taken from a man aged 25 to 45 with type 1 diabetes.

The chain uses TRBV5-5 and TRBJ1-5, with a tentative D call TRBD1 (5 bases). The V gene's germline CDR1 is SGHKS and CDR2 YYEKEE (reference sequence). V was shortened by 6 bases and J by 0 bases, with 10 bases between the two germline ends. The length of the CDR3 is 14 residues. The chain's CDR3 is CASNSGYSNQPQHF. CDR3 sequence (DNA): TGTGCCAGCAACTCAGGGTATAGCAATCAGCCCCAGCATTTT.

Only a few counts were recorded for this clone. The chain carries TRBV28 and TRBJ2-3; 7 bases align to TRBD1. Germline CDR1 and CDR2: MDHEN and SYDVKM. V lost 8 bases, J lost 0 bases, and 11 bases stayed unmatched. There are 16 residues in the CDR3. This chain's CDR3 is CASLQIGGFSTDTQYF. The CDR3 DNA follows: TGTGCCAGCCTCCAAATAGGGGGCTTTAGCACAGATACGCAGTATTTT.

This clone was recorded many times. The chain couples TRBV28 to TRBJ1-1; 8 bases agree with TRBD1. CDR1 and CDR2 from the germline V gene are MDHEN and SYDVKM. This CDR3 spans 14 amino acids. Trimming cost V 6 bases and J 6 bases; bases outside gene matches: 9. CDR3 nucleotides: TGTGCCAGCAGCCGCCTACAGGGGGAGGCTGAAGCTTTCTTT. Translation: CASSRLQGEAEAFF.